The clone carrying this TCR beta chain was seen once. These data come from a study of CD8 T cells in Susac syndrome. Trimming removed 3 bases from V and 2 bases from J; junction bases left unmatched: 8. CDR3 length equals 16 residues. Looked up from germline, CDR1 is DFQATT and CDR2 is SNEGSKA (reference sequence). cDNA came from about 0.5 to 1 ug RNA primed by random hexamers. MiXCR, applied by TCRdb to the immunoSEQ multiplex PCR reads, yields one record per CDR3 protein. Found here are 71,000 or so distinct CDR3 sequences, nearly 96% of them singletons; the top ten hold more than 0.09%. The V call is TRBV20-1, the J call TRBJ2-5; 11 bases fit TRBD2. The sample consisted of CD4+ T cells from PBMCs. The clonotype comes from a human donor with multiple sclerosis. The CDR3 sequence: CSARALTSGAQETQYF. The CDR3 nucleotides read TGCAGTGCTAGGGCGCTGACTAGCGGGGCGCAAGAGACCCAGTACTTC.